The sequence of this T cell receptor (beta chain) was determined in a study of vaccination and CD4 T cells after COVID-19. About the study: Four females and six males made up the convalescents, two of whom were Hispanic. Post-vaccine sampling followed dose two by a median about 70 days (range 14 to 241).

Oncomine TCR Beta short-read sequencing was applied to DNA from cultured CD4+ T cells. TCRdb re-analysed the PCR reads in MiXCR, keeping a single row per CDR3 protein. Here the sample spans about 25,000 distinct CDR3 sequences, roughly 50% being singletons. Germline V gene sequence: CDR1 DFQATT, CDR2 SNEGSKA (reference sequence). V was clipped by 5 bases and J by 4 bases; unmatched bases: 4. This CDR3 contains 12 residues. Notes on this clonotype: Antigen specificity is unknown.

Treatment denoted: roughly ten-day PBMC culture with coronavirus spike peptide pools or control peptides (ViraFEST assay). Antigen-specific T cell expansion with peptide pools preceded TCR sequencing in the ViraFEST approach. PCR-confirmed positives ranged from March to December 2020, preceding US Alpha, Beta and Delta variants. Sequencing used CD4+ T cells from blood, cultured in vitro. The origin of this receptor is a human donor who had recovered from COVID-19. The V gene is TRBV20-1, the J gene TRBJ1-1, with 7 nucleotides matching TRBD1. CDR3 amino acids: CSAGRGSTEAFF. The CDR3 nucleotides read TGCAGTGCTGGCAGGGGGAGCACTGAAGCTTTCTTT.